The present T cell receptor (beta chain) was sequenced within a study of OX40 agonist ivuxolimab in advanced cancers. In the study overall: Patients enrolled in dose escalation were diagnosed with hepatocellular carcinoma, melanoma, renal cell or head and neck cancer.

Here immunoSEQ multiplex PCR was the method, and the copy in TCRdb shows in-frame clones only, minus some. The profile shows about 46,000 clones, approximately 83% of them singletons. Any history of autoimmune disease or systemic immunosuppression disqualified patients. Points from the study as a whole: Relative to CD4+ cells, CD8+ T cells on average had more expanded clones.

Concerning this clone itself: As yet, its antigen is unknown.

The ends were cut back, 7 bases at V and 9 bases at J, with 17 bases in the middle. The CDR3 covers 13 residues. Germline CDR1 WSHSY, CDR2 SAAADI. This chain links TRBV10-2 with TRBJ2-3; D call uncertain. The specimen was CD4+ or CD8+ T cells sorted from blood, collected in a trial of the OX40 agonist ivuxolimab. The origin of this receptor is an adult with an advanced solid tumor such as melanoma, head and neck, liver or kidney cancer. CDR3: CASKPTGTATQYF. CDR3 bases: TGCGCCAGCAAGCCGACTGGAACCGCCACGCAGTATTTT.